This TCR beta chain was sequenced during a study of CD8+ T cells in alopecia areata. The V gene's germline CDR1 is SQVTM and CDR2 ANQGSEA. There are 14 residues in the CDR3. After removal of 6 bases from V and 0 bases from J, the junction contained 7 bases not matched to a gene. Reverse transcribed after extraction, RNA yielded cDNA as the sequencing template. Sequenced by immunoSEQ multiplex PCR; TCRdb stores in-frame clones only, minus some. The sample carries around 170,000 clones, 40% to 55% recorded once. Treatment in this sample: oral pan-JAK inhibitor, 5-10 mg twice daily. This TCR derives from a human donor with alopecia areata. The chain uses TRBV29-1 and TRBJ1-1; 7 bases match TRBD1. This material consisted of CD8+ T cells sorted from blood, taken between weeks 51 and 52, from a patient treated with tofacitinib. The CDR3 sequence is CSVEGQNMNTEAFF. The CDR3 DNA follows: TGCAGCGTGGAGGGACAGAACATGAACACTGAAGCTTTCTTT.